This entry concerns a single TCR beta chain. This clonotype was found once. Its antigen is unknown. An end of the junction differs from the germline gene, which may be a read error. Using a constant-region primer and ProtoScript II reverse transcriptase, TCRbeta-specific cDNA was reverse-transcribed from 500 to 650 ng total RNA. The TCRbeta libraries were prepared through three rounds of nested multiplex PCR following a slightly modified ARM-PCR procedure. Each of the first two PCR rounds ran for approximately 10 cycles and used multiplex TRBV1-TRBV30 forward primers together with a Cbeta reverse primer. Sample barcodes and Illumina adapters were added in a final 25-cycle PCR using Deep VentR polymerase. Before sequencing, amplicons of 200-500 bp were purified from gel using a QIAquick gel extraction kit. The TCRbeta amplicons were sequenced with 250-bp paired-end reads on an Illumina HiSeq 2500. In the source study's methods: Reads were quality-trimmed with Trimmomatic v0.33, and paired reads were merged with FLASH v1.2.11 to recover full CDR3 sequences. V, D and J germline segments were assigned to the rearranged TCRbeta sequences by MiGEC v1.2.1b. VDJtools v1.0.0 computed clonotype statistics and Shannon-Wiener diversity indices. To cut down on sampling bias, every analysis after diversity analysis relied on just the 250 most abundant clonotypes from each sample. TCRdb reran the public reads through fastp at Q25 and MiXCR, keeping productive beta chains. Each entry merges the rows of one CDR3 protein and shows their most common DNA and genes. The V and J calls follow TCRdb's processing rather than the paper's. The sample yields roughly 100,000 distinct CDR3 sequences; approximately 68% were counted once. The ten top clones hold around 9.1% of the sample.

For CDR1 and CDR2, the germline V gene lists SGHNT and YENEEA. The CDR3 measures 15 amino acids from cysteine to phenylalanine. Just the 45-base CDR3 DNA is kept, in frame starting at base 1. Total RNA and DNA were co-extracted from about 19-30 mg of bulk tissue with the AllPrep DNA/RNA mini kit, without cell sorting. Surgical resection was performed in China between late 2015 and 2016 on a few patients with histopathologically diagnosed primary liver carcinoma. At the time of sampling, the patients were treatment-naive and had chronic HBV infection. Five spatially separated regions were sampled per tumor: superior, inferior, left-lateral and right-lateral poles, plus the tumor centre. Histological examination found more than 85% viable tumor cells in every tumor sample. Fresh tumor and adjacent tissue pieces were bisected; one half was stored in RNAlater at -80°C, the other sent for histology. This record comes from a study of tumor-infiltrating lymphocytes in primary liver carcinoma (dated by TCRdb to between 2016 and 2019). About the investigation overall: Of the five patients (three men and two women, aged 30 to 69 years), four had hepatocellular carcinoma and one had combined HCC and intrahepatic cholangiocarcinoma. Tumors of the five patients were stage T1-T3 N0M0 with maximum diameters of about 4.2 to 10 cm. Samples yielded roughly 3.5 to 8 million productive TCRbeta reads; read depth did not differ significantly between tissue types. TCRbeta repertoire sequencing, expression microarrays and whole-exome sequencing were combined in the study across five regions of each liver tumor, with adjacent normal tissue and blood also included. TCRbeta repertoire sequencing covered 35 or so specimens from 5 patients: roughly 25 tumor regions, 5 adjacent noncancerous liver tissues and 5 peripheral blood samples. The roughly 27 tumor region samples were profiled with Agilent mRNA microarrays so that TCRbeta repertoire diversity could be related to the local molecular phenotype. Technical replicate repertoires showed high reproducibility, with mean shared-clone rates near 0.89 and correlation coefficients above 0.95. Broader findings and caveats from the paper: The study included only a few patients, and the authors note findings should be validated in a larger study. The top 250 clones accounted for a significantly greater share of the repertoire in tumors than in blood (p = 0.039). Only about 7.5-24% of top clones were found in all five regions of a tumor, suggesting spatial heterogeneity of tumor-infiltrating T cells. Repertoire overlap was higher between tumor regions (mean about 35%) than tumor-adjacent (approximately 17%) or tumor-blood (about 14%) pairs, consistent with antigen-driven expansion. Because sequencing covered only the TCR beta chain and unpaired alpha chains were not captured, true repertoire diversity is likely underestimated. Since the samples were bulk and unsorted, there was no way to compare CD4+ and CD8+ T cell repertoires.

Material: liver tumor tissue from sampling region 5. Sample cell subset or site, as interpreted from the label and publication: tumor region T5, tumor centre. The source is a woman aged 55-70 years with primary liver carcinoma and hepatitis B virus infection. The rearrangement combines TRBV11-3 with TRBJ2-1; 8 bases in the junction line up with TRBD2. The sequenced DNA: TGTGTCAGCAGCTTAGGAATTAGCGGGAAGCTTGAGCGGTTCTTC. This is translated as CVSSLGISGKLERFF.